These 26 T cell receptor beta chains were all obtained from the same sample, sequenced in a study of blood T cell repertoires in COVID-19. Assay used: immunoSEQ multiplex PCR; TCRdb lists only in-frame clones, some missing. The repertoire holds 100,000 to 130,000 clones, with more than 70% as singletons. Sequencing was done on a sample of peripheral blood. The receptors shown here come from a man in his 70s with acute or convalescent COVID-19.

This chain links TRBV9 with TRBJ1-2, with D hard to call. This CDR3 contains 13 residues. The germline V and J ends were trimmed by 0 bases and 5 bases, with 8 bases remaining between them. Germline CDR1 is SGDLS and CDR2 is YYNGEE. The CDR3 bases are TGTGCCAGCAGCGTAGTGTCTGAGTATGGCTACACCTTC. Its translation is CASSVVSEYGYTF.

V usage is TRBV5-1 and J usage is TRBJ1-1, with 8 nucleotides matching TRBD1. The CDR3 extends over 15 amino acids. V lost 4 bases to trimming and J lost 5 bases; unmatched junction nucleotides: 10. The germline gives CDR1 SGHRS, CDR2 YFSETQ. The CDR3 region is CASSKGQGGGTEAFF. CDR3 coding DNA: TGCGCCAGCAGCAAAGGACAGGGAGGCGGGACTGAAGCTTTCTTT.

The chain uses TRBV27 and TRBJ2-7, with 8 bases aligning to TRBD1. This CDR3 has 16 amino acids. CDR1 MNHEY and CDR2 SMNVEV come from the germline V gene (reference sequence). After removal of 2 bases from V and 0 bases from J, the junction contained 6 bases not matched to a gene. The DNA for the CDR3 is TGTGCCAGCAGTTTAGACAGGGGCACTAGCTCCTACGAGCAGTACTTC. Translation: CASSLDRGTSSYEQYF.

The sample holds a few counts of this clone. The gene calls are TRBV7-8 and TRBJ1-3; the D gene is possibly TRBD1 (6 bases). The V and J ends lost 4 bases and 2 bases respectively, with 15 bases between them. Looked up from germline, CDR1 is SGHVS and CDR2 is FQNEAQ. CDR3 size: 16 residues. The CDR3 region is CASSSTTGPAGNTIYF. The CDR3 DNA reads as TGTGCCAGCAGCTCGACGACAGGCCCCGCTGGAAACACCATATATTTT.

The chain uses TRBV2 and TRBJ1-1; TRBD1 might be the D (5 bases). Trimming removed 6 bases from V and 0 bases from J, with 20 bases in between. Germline CDR1 and CDR2: SNHLY and FYNNEI. This CDR3 has 17 residues. The CDR3 sequence: CASRGAGVGGMNTEAFF. CDR3 sequence (DNA): TGTGCCAGCAGGGGAGCGGGGGTAGGTGGGATGAACACTGAAGCTTTCTTT.

The chain links TRBV30 to TRBJ2-5; no clear D gene. Trimming pared 4 bases from V and 5 bases from J, leaving 5 bases between. CDR1 is GTSNPN and CDR2 is SVGIG in the germline V gene (reference sequence). The CDR3 length is 10 residues. The CDR3 loop reads CAWNGETQYF. CDR3 coding DNA: TGTGCCTGGAACGGGGAGACCCAGTACTTC.

V gene TRBV6-2 or TRBV6-3 combines with J gene TRBJ1-5, with D perhaps TRBD1 (5 bases). Germline V CDR1 and CDR2: MNHEY, SVGEGT. This CDR3 comprises 17 residues. The ends were cut back, 0 bases at V and 2 bases at J, with 14 bases in the middle. The CDR3 DNA sequence: TGTGCCAGCAGTTACTCGGGGGGAAAGGAGCGCAATCAGCCCCAGCATTTT. It encodes CASSYSGGKERNQPQHF.

This sequence joins TRBV7-7 and TRBJ2-2; D possibly corresponds to TRBD1 (5 bases). V lost 0 bases to trimming and J lost 3 bases, with 5 bases between them. CDR3 size: 14 residues. Germline-derived CDR1 and CDR2 are SSHAT and FNYEAQ (reference sequence). The CDR3 reads CASSLAGDTGELFF. CDR3 nucleotide sequence: TGTGCCAGCAGCTTAGCAGGGGACACCGGGGAGCTGTTTTTT.

This rearrangement joins TRBV7-8 to TRBJ2-7; D call uncertain. Per the germline V gene, CDR1 is SGHVS and CDR2 is FQNEAQ. The CDR3 runs to 12 residues. With 5 bases removed from V and 5 bases from J, the gap between germline ends came to 10 bases. The CDR3 spells CASSPRPDEQYF. The CDR3 nucleotides are TGTGCCAGCAGCCCCAGGCCCGACGAGCAGTACTTC.

V is TRBV5-1 and J is TRBJ2-3; 8 bases fit TRBD2. Germline V gene lookup returns CDR1 SGHRS and CDR2 YFSETQ. V was pared by 3 bases and J by 2 bases, with 8 bases of the junction left unmatched. The CDR3 contains 16 residues. The DNA for the CDR3 is TGCGCCAGCAGCTACGAGCGGGGGCCCCCCACAGATACGCAGTATTTT. Protein sequence: CASSYERGPPTDTQYF.

A single count supports this clone. Sequence at one end of the junction differs from germline and may be a read error. J is TRBJ2-5 and V is TRBV7-7; 7 bases fit TRBD2. Germline V gives CDR1 SSHAT, CDR2 FNYEAQ (reference sequence). The length of the CDR3 is 15 residues. Written as DNA, the CDR3 is TGTGCTAGCAGCTTAGTGCGGGGGAACCAAGAGACCCAGTACTTC. Encoded protein: CASSLVRGNQETQYF.

The chain recombines TRBV19 with TRBJ2-3, with 10 bases matching TRBD1. The CDR3 extends over 16 amino acids. Trimming removed 5 bases from V and 3 bases from J; junction bases left unmatched: 8. Germline assignment: CDR1 LNHDA and CDR2 SQIVND (reference sequence). CDR3 DNA sequence: TGTGCCAGTAGTCCGGGACAGGGGACTACGACAGATACGCAGTATTTT. Translation: CASSPGQGTTTDTQYF.

The chain combines TRBV18 with TRBJ1-4; D gene ambiguous. In germline, CDR1 is KGHSH, CDR2 LQKENI. CDR3 length: 17 residues. V was clipped by 6 bases and J by 0 bases, with 17 bases between them. The CDR3 loop is CASSPRASGATNEKLFF. The CDR3 bases are TGTGCCAGCTCGCCTCGGGCCAGCGGGGCAACTAATGAAAAACTGTTTTTT.

The chain couples TRBV12-3 or TRBV12-4 to TRBJ2-7, with TRBD1 identical over 7 bases. CDR3 size: 13 residues. V was pared by 6 bases and J by 5 bases, with 7 bases of the junction left unmatched. The CDR3 protein is CASSRGTVHEQYF. The DNA for the CDR3 is TGTGCCAGCAGCAGGGGGACAGTCCACGAGCAGTACTTC.

The V call is TRBV4-3, the J call TRBJ1-6; TRBD1 agrees at 10 bases. CDR3 size: 14 residues. Germline V lookup: CDR1 LGHNA, CDR2 YSLEER. V shed 5 bases, J shed 9 bases, and the junction held 4 bases outside the gene matches. CDR3 region: CASSWDRGASPLHF. CDR3 sequence (DNA): TGCGCCAGCAGCTGGGACAGGGGAGCTTCACCCCTCCACTTT.

V usage is TRBV7-6 and J usage is TRBJ1-6; the match to TRBD1 covers 8 bases. From germline, CDR1 is SGHVS and CDR2 FNYEAQ. J was trimmed by 9 bases and V by 3 bases; bases with no gene match: 10. The CDR3 is 16 amino acids. The CDR3 DNA reads as TGTGCCAGCAGCTTGGGCCAGACAGGGGAAAGTTCACCCCTCCACTTT. This translates into CASSLGQTGESSPLHF.

The gene calls are TRBV6-2 or TRBV6-3 and TRBJ1-5, with D possibly TRBD1 on 5 matching bases. V was clipped by 2 bases and J by 4 bases, with 9 bases between them. The CDR3 contains 14 residues. CDR1 MNHEY and CDR2 SVGEGT come from the germline V gene. This chain's CDR3 is CASSYQAGNQPQHF. The CDR3 DNA sequence: TGTGCCAGCAGTTACCAAGCAGGGAATCAGCCCCAGCATTTT.

This clone was counted once. The V gene is TRBV6-4, the J gene TRBJ1-6; 9 bases fit TRBD1. Germline CDR1 is MRHNA and CDR2 is SNTAGT. The CDR3 is 14 amino acids. V shed 6 bases, J shed 8 bases, and the junction held 5 bases outside the gene matches. As DNA, the CDR3 is TGTGCCAGCAGCCGGGACAGGGAAGATTCACCCCTCCACTTT. It yields the protein CASSRDREDSPLHF.

The gene calls are TRBV7-9 and TRBJ1-2, with 8 bases aligning to TRBD1. Trimming removed 5 bases from V and 9 bases from J; junction bases left unmatched: 14. The CDR3 is made up of 15 amino acids. CDR1 is SEHNR and CDR2 is FQNEAQ in the germline V gene (reference sequence). The CDR3 sequence is CASSPFGQGSGSYTF. Here the CDR3 DNA reads TGTGCCAGCAGCCCATTCGGACAGGGATCGGGGAGCTACACCTTC.

The chain links TRBV19 to TRBJ1-5; 11 bases match TRBD1. Germline-derived CDR1 and CDR2 are LNHDA and SQIVND (reference sequence). The CDR3 is 16 residues long. V shed 4 bases and J 6 bases; nucleotides not matched to a gene: 8. In DNA form, the CDR3 reads TGTGCCAGTAGTACCGGGGGGACAGGGGGTGTTCAGCCCCAGCATTTT. Its protein product is CASSTGGTGGVQPQHF.

This chain connects TRBV5-1 to TRBJ1-1; 10 positions match TRBD1. The CDR3 contains 14 residues. In germline, CDR1 is SGHRS, CDR2 YFSETQ. V lost 3 bases and J lost 2; bases outside the gene matches: 1. This CDR3 reads CASSWTGGNTEAFF. The CDR3 DNA follows: TGCGCCAGCAGCTGGACAGGGGGAAACACTGAAGCTTTCTTT.

The chain's CDR3 is CASSTGLGGEKLFF. The CDR3 region has the DNA TGTGCCAGCAGTACAGGGCTTGGCGGTGAAAAACTGTTTTTT. This sequence joins TRBV27 and TRBJ1-4; TRBD1 is a possible D gene (6 bases). CDR1 and CDR2 (germline): MNHEY, SMNVEV (reference sequence). With 5 bases removed from V and 7 bases from J, the gap between germline ends came to 14 bases. The CDR3 totals 14 residues.

The chain recombines TRBV4-1 with TRBJ2-2; D remains ambiguous. The CDR3 has 16 residues. The ends were cut back, 1 base at V and 0 bases at J, with 9 bases in the middle. Germline CDR1 MGHRA, CDR2 YSYEKL. The CDR3 DNA is TGCGCCAGCAGCCAAGTTGTGACTGCGAACACCGGGGAGCTGTTTTTT. Protein: CASSQVVTANTGELFF.

This clone was recorded once. V usage is TRBV6-4 and J usage is TRBJ2-1; 10 bases align to TRBD1. Unmatched junction bases numbered 9, after V lost 5 bases and J lost 8 bases. The germline V gene has CDR1 MRHNA and CDR2 SNTAGT. The length of the CDR3 is 15 residues. The CDR3 is CASSQTGTGVYEQFF. CDR3 DNA: TGTGCCAGCAGTCAAACCGGGACAGGGGTGTATGAGCAGTTCTTC.

The chain employs TRBV3-1 (or the pseudogene TRBV3-2) and TRBJ1-2, with D unclear. This CDR3 has 14 amino acids. Trimming left V 0 bases short and J 7 bases short, with 12 bases between. The germline V gene has CDR1 LGHDT and CDR2 YNNKEL (reference sequence). Here the CDR3 reads CASSQDRAGGGYTF. DNA of the CDR3: TGTGCCAGCAGCCAAGATCGAGCGGGTGGTGGCTACACCTTC.

The rearrangement links TRBV6-1 to TRBJ2-5; D remains unclear. The CDR3 length is 11 residues. Germline V gene lookup returns CDR1 MNHNS and CDR2 SASEGT. Trimming removed 3 bases from V and 5 bases from J, with 4 bases in between. The CDR3 spells CASSDVETQYF. Written as DNA, the CDR3 is TGTGCCAGCAGTGACGTGGAGACCCAGTACTTC.